This T cell receptor (beta chain) appears in the sequencing data of a study of T cell changes during pregnancy in multiple sclerosis. Sequencing used immunoSEQ multiplex PCR; TCRdb keeps in-frame clones, though not all of them. The sample shows around 110,000 clones, about 90% of them seen only once. The CDR3 contains 16 residues. Germline-derived CDR1 and CDR2 are SGHRS and YFSETQ. Losses at the gene ends were 4 bases for V and 6 bases for J; bases not matched to a gene: 13. The chain recombines TRBV5-1 with TRBJ2-7; 10 nucleotides line up with TRBD1. This sequence originates from a female donor with multiple sclerosis, enrolled in a pregnancy study. This specimen consisted of peripheral blood, obtained before pregnancy. CDR3 sequence (DNA): TGCGCCAGCAGCCCCTCGGCCGGGACAGGGGTCTTCGAGCAGTACTTC. This codes for CASSPSAGTGVFEQYF.